The clone carrying this T cell receptor (beta chain) was seen a handful of times. Antigen unknown. The source of the sample is a study of T cells after yellow fever vaccination. The study's findings and limits: Secondary responses were weaker yet peaked faster, day 5 versus 15. It was a small share of clonotypes that appeared in both CD4 and CD8 compartments. At under 98% for CD4 and approximately 89% for CD8, most primary-vaccination clones showed up again after the booster.

V shed 4 bases and J shed 0 bases, with 13 bases lying between them. Germline V gene data show CDR1 as DFQATT and CDR2 as SNEGSKA (reference sequence). The CDR3 runs to 16 residues. Each CDR3 protein gets one entry after TCRdb re-called the 5' RACE reads with MiXCR. Of about 630,000 distinct CDR3 sequences detected, 9% to 15% appear once; the ten largest clones hold more than 12%. The receptor's source is a young man who received the YFV17D yellow fever vaccine. The sample was PBMCs, taken on the day of the yellow fever booster vaccination. V is TRBV20-1 and J is TRBJ2-6, with D possibly being TRBD2 (6 bases). The DNA of the CDR3 is TGCAGTGCTACCACCGGGGGAAGCTCTGGGGCCAACGTCCTGACTTTC. This sequence encodes CSATTGGSSGANVLTF.